This is a list of T cell receptor beta chains from one sample in a study of T cells in Graves' hyperthyroidism and ophthalmopathy. From the multiplex PCR reads, TCRdb called clonotypes with MiXCR, one entry per CDR3 protein. This table has about 96,000 distinct CDR3 sequences, 51% appearing once. The sample was blood. Source of these receptors: a woman aged 40 to 50 with Graves' hyperthyroidism. Both conserved end residues are part of each CDR3. The order of the fields is CDR3 DNA, CDR3 protein, D gene, V gene, clone size, J gene. The D gene is left open where the match is weak. A clone size is listed for some rows: how often the clone was seen (once, few, many), or a class if it is expanded.

TGTGCCAGCTCAGCCGACAGGCCTAGGCAGCCCCAGCATTTT	CASSADRPRQPQHF	NA	TRBV18	many	TRBJ1-5
TGTGCCAGCAGCTGGGAGGCGGGAGCCGAGCAGTACTTC	CASSWEAGAEQYF	TRBD2	TRBV7-9	NA	TRBJ2-7
TGTGCCAGCAGCCCACCCACCGGGAGAGGCTACGAGCAGTACTTC	CASSPPTGRGYEQYF	NA	TRBV7-9	NA	TRBJ2-7
TGCAGCGTTTGGGGGACTAGCGGGCAGTACGAGCAGTACTTC	CSVWGTSGQYEQYF	TRBD2	TRBV29-1	NA	TRBJ2-7
TGTGCCAGCATGCCCGAGGGATCTGGCTACACCTTC	CASMPEGSGYTF	NA	TRBV2	few	TRBJ1-2
TGTGCCAGCAGCTTAGGATCTAGCGGGGTCGAGCAGTACTTC	CASSLGSSGVEQYF	TRBD2	TRBV7-8	few	TRBJ2-7
TGTGCCAGCAGCTGGTGGACTAGCGGGATCGACGAGCAGTACTTC	CASSWWTSGIDEQYF	TRBD2	TRBV5-6	many	TRBJ2-7
TGCAGCTTCGACAGGGGTGGAGAGCAGTACTTC	CSFDRGGEQYF	TRBD1	TRBV29-1	NA	TRBJ2-7
TGTGCCAGCAGACAGGGAGCAAATCATGGCTACACCTTC	CASRQGANHGYTF	NA	TRBV2	once	TRBJ1-2
TGTGCCAGCAGCGTAGGTGGGACAGATACGCAGTATTTT	CASSVGGTDTQYF	NA	TRBV9	NA	TRBJ2-3
TGTGCCAGCAGCTTAGAAGGGGATAGCAATCAGCCCCAGCATTTT	CASSLEGDSNQPQHF	NA	TRBV7-6	many	TRBJ1-5
TGTGCCAGCACACACCGCGGGACAGGGGACGAGCTGTACTTC	CASTHRGTGDELYF	TRBD1	TRBV5-8	once	TRBJ2-7
TGTGCCAGCAGCCCTGAGCCGGGACTAGCGGGACAAGAGACCCAGTACTTC	CASSPEPGLAGQETQYF	TRBD2	TRBV10-3	NA	TRBJ2-5
TGCAGCGGACAGTTCCAAGAGACCCAGTACTTC	CSGQFQETQYF	NA	TRBV20-1	NA	TRBJ2-5
TGTGCCAGCAGCTTAGGGGACAGGGTGCTCTCTGGGGCCAACGTCCTGACTTTC	CASSLGDRVLSGANVLTF	TRBD1	TRBV7-9	NA	TRBJ2-6
TGCGCCAGCAGAGGGGGAGAGTTCCAAGAGACCCAGTACTTC	CASRGGEFQETQYF	NA	TRBV5-1	many	TRBJ2-5
TGTGCCAGTAGTACTTCTCGGACAGGGGGCATCGAGCAGTACTTC	CASSTSRTGGIEQYF	TRBD1	TRBV19	NA	TRBJ2-7
TGTGCCACCAGTGATTCCACCAGGCCCACTGAAGCTTTCTTT	CATSDSTRPTEAFF	NA	TRBV24-1	many	TRBJ1-1
TGTGCCAGCAGCGTAGCGCCTGACAATCAGCCCCAGCATTTT	CASSVAPDNQPQHF	NA	TRBV9	NA	TRBJ1-5
TGTGCCAGCAGCTGGCCCGGGAACTCCGGCTACACCTTC	CASSWPGNSGYTF	NA	TRBV13	many	TRBJ1-2
TGTGCCAGCAGCCTACCGGGACGGGGTTACGAGCAGTACTTC	CASSLPGRGYEQYF	NA	TRBV7-9	NA	TRBJ2-7
TGTGCCACCAGCAGGCCGGACAGGGCGGGGGAGACCCAGCATTTT	CATSRPDRAGETQHF	TRBD1	TRBV15	NA	TRBJ1-5
TGCGCCAGCAGCCAAGACGCGGGAGAGTCGGCAGATACGCAGTATTTT	CASSQDAGESADTQYF	TRBD2	TRBV7-8	NA	TRBJ2-3
TGTGCCAGCAATTCAGGGGATACGAACACCGGGGAGCTGTTTTTT	CASNSGDTNTGELFF	NA	TRBV2	few	TRBJ2-2
TGTGCCAGCAGCCTGAGGACTAGCGGTTTCGGTTACGAGCAGTACTTC	CASSLRTSGFGYEQYF	TRBD2	TRBV5-6	many	TRBJ2-7
TGTGCCAGCAGCTTCGACAGGAACTATGGCTACACCTTC	CASSFDRNYGYTF	NA	TRBV7-2	many	TRBJ1-2
TGTGCCAGCAGCATACTAGCGGGAGCTGAGACCCAGTACTTC	CASSILAGAETQYF	TRBD2	TRBV7-2	NA	TRBJ2-5
TGTGCCAGCAGCTACGGACTAGCGGGAGCCTCAGATACGCAGTATTTT	CASSYGLAGASDTQYF	TRBD2	TRBV7-2	NA	TRBJ2-3
TGCAGCGTGCAGGGGCACAGCCACGAGCAGTACTTC	CSVQGHSHEQYF	NA	TRBV29-1	few	TRBJ2-7
TGCAGTGCGGAGGGGATCGAAAGCTCCTACGAGCAGTACTTC	CSAEGIESSYEQYF	NA	TRBV20-1	many	TRBJ2-7
TGTGCCAGCAGCCCCGGACATTCTGTTTTGACAGATACGCAGTATTTT	CASSPGHSVLTDTQYF	NA	TRBV7-9	few	TRBJ2-3
TGCAGCCTCCTCTCGGGACAGGGGGCTGAAGGCAATCAGCCCCAGCATTTT	CSLLSGQGAEGNQPQHF	TRBD1	TRBV29-1	NA	TRBJ1-5
TGTGCCATCAGCCGGGGTAGGTATCAGCCCCAGCATTTT	CAISRGRYQPQHF	NA	TRBV10-3	many	TRBJ1-5
TGCGCCAGCAGCTTGGTGAGCGGACTATCCTACAATGAGCAGTTCTTC	CASSLVSGLSYNEQFF	NA	TRBV5-1	few	TRBJ2-1
TGCAGCGTTGAAGGTGGGAGCGGGAGGGCCACAGATACGCAGTATTTT	CSVEGGSGRATDTQYF	TRBD2	TRBV29-1	NA	TRBJ2-3
TGCGCCAGCCAGCCCCTAGCGGGAGCCAGGAAGCAGTACTTC	CASQPLAGARKQYF	TRBD2	TRBV10-2	many	TRBJ2-7
TGTGCCAGCAGTTATTTCGGCAGTAGCACAGATACGCAGTATTTT	CASSYFGSSTDTQYF	NA	TRBV6-6	few	TRBJ2-3
TGTGCCAGCAGTTTAGGGGATCAGCAAGAGACCCAGTACTTC	CASSLGDQQETQYF	NA	TRBV7-4	NA	TRBJ2-5
TGTGCCTACAGGGGGCGGGAGGGCACTGAAGCTTTCTTT	CAYRGREGTEAFF	TRBD1	TRBV25-1	NA	TRBJ1-1